Below, one TCR beta chain is given with its context. The CDR3 has 16 residues. V lost 3 bases and J lost 2; bases outside the gene matches: 11. Germline CDR1 is DFQATT and CDR2 is SNEGSKA (reference sequence). These data are taken from a study of CD8+CD57+ T cells in acquired aplastic anemia. As for the study in general: Average DNA yield from sorted CD4+ and CD8+ cells was 3.2 ug.

CDR3 and TCR beta VDJ profiling relied on a genomic DNA template. TCRdb fed the reads into MiXCR, producing one record per CDR3 protein. The sample lists some 140,000 distinct CDR3 sequences; about 50% were seen once. CD8+CD57+ cell expansion had been shown by flow cytometry in patients chosen for sequencing. The study sampled blood from patients who had received no therapy. Input material: sorted CD4+, CD8+, or CD8+CD57+ T cells (not recorded which) from PBMCs. The receptor comes from a human donor with aplastic anemia. This chain connects TRBV20-1 to TRBJ2-3; TRBD2 matches at 7 bases. The CDR3 DNA sequence: TGCAGTGCTAGCGGGTCGGCTAGCGGAATCACAGATACGCAGTATTTT. This translates into CSASGSASGITDTQYF.